This T cell receptor (beta chain) comes out of a study of control samples from healthy donors and cancer patients. Produced via immunoSEQ multiplex PCR; TCRdb's table is partial and in-frame only. The repertoire holds almost 90,000 clones, with roughly nine tenths as singletons. In germline, CDR1 is DFQATT, CDR2 SNEGSKA (reference sequence). CDR3 length: 12 amino acids. Trimming removed 3 bases at V and 1 base at J, with 6 bases between. V and J are TRBV20-1 and TRBJ1-1; D not certain. Sequenced: blood. The receptor was derived from a man between 25 and 39 years old in good health. CDR3 coding DNA: TGCAGTGCTAGTAGGAGGAACACTGAAGCTTTCTTT. This translates into CSASRRNTEAFF.